These T cell receptor beta chains were read from a single sample in a study of cytomegalovirus exposure and HLA in healthy donors. Sequencing used immunoSEQ multiplex PCR; TCRdb keeps in-frame clones, though not all of them. The repertoire consists of under 250,000 clones, with 80% to 85% occurring once and the leading ten covering less than 8.5%. The sequencing input was PBMCs. The receptors were sampled from a woman aged 60 to 75 in good health and CMV-seropositive. The CDR3 runs from the conserved cysteine through the conserved F or W. Fields, in order: V gene, clone size, J gene, CDR3 protein. Clone size is given for some rows only: seen once, a few or many times, or a class if the clone is expanded.

TRBV6-1	once	TRBJ1-2	CATSLGQGSYGYTF
TRBV28	NA	TRBJ1-5	CASSLPQGNLNQPQHF
TRBV2	NA	TRBJ2-1	CASSPGYNEQFF
TRBV4-1	NA	TRBJ1-5	CASSQDSRFWSDQPQHF
TRBV5-1	NA	TRBJ2-5	CASATGWSSQETQYF
TRBV18	NA	TRBJ1-1	CASSPQTGNTEAFF
TRBV29-1	NA	TRBJ1-2	CSVEDQSRGGYTF
TRBV6-1	NA	TRBJ2-7	CASSDFQGRDEQYF
TRBV27	NA	TRBJ2-3	CASIGGTDTQYF
TRBV19	NA	TRBJ2-1	CASSIGPSGSPVGNEQFF
TRBV2	NA	TRBJ2-1	CASIRTSVQRGYNEQFF
TRBV4-2	few	TRBJ2-3	CASSQPRTSGHTDTQYF
TRBV11-2	NA	TRBJ2-7	CASSPVREYEQYF
TRBV2	NA	TRBJ2-1	CASSVMGSMIANEQFF
TRBV28	NA	TRBJ2-3	CASSLAGGTDTQYF
TRBV25-1	once	TRBJ1-3	CASSEGVRTGNTIYF
TRBV9	NA	TRBJ2-1	CASSPLAGGAYNEQFF
TRBV5-1	NA	TRBJ2-3	CASSSDRGSTDTQYF
TRBV5-4	NA	TRBJ2-1	CASSSPAGGYNEQFF
TRBV19	NA	TRBJ2-3	CASSIGLTGPGTDTQYF
TRBV30	NA	TRBJ1-1	CAWGDTLNTEAFF
TRBV10-2	NA	TRBJ2-1	CASAGGFRGDNEQFF
TRBV6-5	NA	TRBJ2-7	CASRRDRAAYEQYF
TRBV19	once	TRBJ1-4	CASSIGDSSYEKLFF
TRBV7-9	NA	TRBJ1-5	CATVEGNSNQPQHF
TRBV19	NA	TRBJ1-2	CASRPTGGYGYTF
TRBV14	once	TRBJ1-2	CASSQDWAGDRYGYTF
TRBV9	NA	TRBJ1-1	CASSTRGQFGVNTEAFF
TRBV7-7	NA	TRBJ2-3	CASSLNTGPTDTQYF
TRBV5-1	NA	TRBJ1-1	CASSLGTTNTEAFF
TRBV2	few	TRBJ1-1	CASSPGLVGLKSEAFF
TRBV21-1	NA	TRBJ2-2	CASSKRITDTGELFF
TRBV19	NA	TRBJ2-3	CASSIDRLDTQYF
TRBV5-5	NA	TRBJ2-7	CASRRTGAYEQYF
TRBV7-6	NA	TRBJ2-7	CASSAAHGAGTYEQYF
TRBV28	NA	TRBJ2-1	CASSLLVGTSGGGEQFF
TRBV9	NA	TRBJ1-1	CASSVAGQGEAFF
TRBV5-1	NA	TRBJ2-3	CASSPLGGLTDTQYF
TRBV29-1	few	TRBJ1-2	CSVVPGTANYGYTF
TRBV11-2	NA	TRBJ2-1	CASSLETGGYNEQFF
TRBV18	NA	TRBJ2-1	CASSHPSGGIYNEQFF
TRBV15	NA	TRBJ2-2	CATSIGQGHTGELFF
TRBV6-1	few	TRBJ1-1	CASSIQRHMNTEAFF
TRBV10-3	once	TRBJ1-4	CAISGQGGQEKLFF
TRBV7-2	NA	TRBJ2-3	CASSLQAGGTDTQYF
TRBV19	NA	TRBJ1-2	CASTAGPFGGYTF